Each of the 20 T cell receptor beta chains below was sequenced from the same sample in a study of OX40 agonist ivuxolimab in advanced cancers. Sequencing used immunoSEQ multiplex PCR; TCRdb keeps in-frame clones, though not all of them. The sample consists of over 100,000 clones, 75% to 90% of them appearing once. Sequenced material: CD4+ or CD8+ T cells sorted from blood, taken in a trial of the OX40 agonist ivuxolimab. Receptors were obtained from an adult with an advanced solid tumor such as melanoma, head and neck, liver or kidney cancer.

The V and J genes are TRBV20-1 and TRBJ1-1; D remains unclear. The CDR3 extends over 11 amino acids. V lost 8 bases to trimming and J lost 7 bases, with 14 bases between them. The germline V gene has CDR1 DFQATT and CDR2 SNEGSKA (reference sequence). CDR3 sequence reads: CSSAQSHEAFF. The DNA of the CDR3 is TGCAGTTCGGCCCAGTCACATGAAGCTTTCTTT.

The chain links TRBV7-2 to TRBJ2-7, with 11 bases identical to TRBD1. V dropped 10 bases and J dropped 3; count of bases not matched to a gene: 5. This CDR3 has 13 amino acids. CDR1 and CDR2 (germline): SGHTA, FQGNSA. CDR3 nucleotide sequence: TGTGCCACCGCCGGGACAGGGGGCTACGAGCAGTACTTC. Its translation is CATAGTGGYEQYF. The full variable domain, with the rest looked up from reference TRBV7-2 and TRBJ2-7, is GAGVSQSPSNKVTEKGKDVELRCDPISGHTALYWYRQSLGQGLEFLIYFQGNSAPDKSGLPSDRFSAERTGGSVSTLTIQRTQQEDSAVYLCATAGTGGYEQYFGPGTRLTVT.

The V call is TRBV9, the J call TRBJ2-3, with D maybe TRBD2 (5 bases). The V gene's germline CDR1 is SGDLS and CDR2 YYNGEE. Trimming removed 0 bases at V and 6 bases at J, with 8 bases between. This CDR3 region has 13 residues. CDR3 loop: CASSVEDWDTQYF. The CDR3 nucleotides read TGTGCCAGCAGCGTAGAGGACTGGGATACGCAGTATTTT.

The chain recombines TRBV7-3 with TRBJ2-5; D is uncertain. The CDR3 length is 15 residues. Germline V CDR1 and CDR2: SGHTA, FQGTGA. Trimming left V 2 bases short and J 1 base short, with 11 bases between. The CDR3 nucleotides are TGTGCCAGCAGCTTATTTGGGCCACGCCAAGAGACCCAGTACTTC. This codes for CASSLFGPRQETQYF.

The CDR3: CASSKADSYNSPLHF. The DNA for the CDR3 is TGTGCCAGCAGCAAAGCGGACAGCTATAATTCACCCCTCCACTTT. The gene calls are TRBV21-1 and TRBJ1-6; whether TRBD1, the table's D call, matches the DNA was not checked. TRBV21-1 is designated a pseudogene. The CDR3 runs 15 residues.

V and J are TRBV2 and TRBJ1-5, with TRBD1 identical over 10 bases. This CDR3 region has 15 residues. Per the germline V gene, CDR1 is SNHLY and CDR2 is FYNNEI. The V and J ends lost 4 bases and 4 bases, in that order; junction bases with no gene match: 4. CDR3 nucleotides: TGTGCCAGCAGTGGACAGGGGGCAATTAATCAGCCCCAGCATTTT. Translation: CASSGQGAINQPQHF.

The chain joins TRBV29-1 to TRBJ1-1; the D gene is possibly TRBD1 (6 bases). Trimming pared 3 bases from V and 5 bases from J, leaving 13 bases between. The CDR3 sequence is 13 residues long. Germline V gene sequence: CDR1 SQVTM, CDR2 ANQGSEA. For the CDR3, the DNA is TGCAGCGTTGAGATACAGGGCGGGACTGAAGCTTTCTTT. This gives the protein CSVEIQGGTEAFF.

The count of this clone is one. The chain couples TRBV7-2 to TRBJ2-3; 9 nucleotides match TRBD2. The germline gives CDR1 SGHTA, CDR2 FQGNSA. Trimming cost V 1 base and J 1 base; bases outside gene matches: 6. The CDR3 length is 17 residues. In DNA form, the CDR3 reads TGTGCCAGCAGCTTAGTTGCGGGGGGGCGCGGCACAGATACGCAGTATTTT. This encodes CASSLVAGGRGTDTQYF.

The rearrangement uses TRBV6-1 and TRBJ1-3; tentative D call: TRBD1 (5 bases). Germline V CDR1 and CDR2: MNHNS, SASEGT. The CDR3 has 15 residues. V gave up 2 bases and J gave up 0 bases, with 8 bases separating them. The CDR3 here is CASSERGDSGNTIYF. CDR3 coding DNA: TGTGCCAGCAGTGAAAGAGGGGACTCTGGAAACACCATATATTTT.

The V and J genes are TRBV5-4 and TRBJ2-5; TRBD2 matches at 11 bases. V shed 0 bases, J shed 2 bases, and the junction held 0 bases outside the gene matches. CDR1 and CDR2 (germline): SGHNT, YYREEE (reference sequence). The CDR3 is 15 residues long. Here the CDR3 DNA reads TGTGCCAGCAGCTTGGGACTAGCGGGGCAAGAGACCCAGTACTTC. It encodes CASSLGLAGQETQYF.

This clone was counted once. This chain connects TRBV19 to TRBJ2-2, with D possibly matching TRBD1 (7 bases). The CDR3 is 15 residues long. V was cut by 3 bases and J by 5 bases, with 13 bases left in between. Germline loops: CDR1 LNHDA, CDR2 SQIVND (reference sequence). This CDR3 is CASSMDRRGTGELFF. DNA of the CDR3: TGTGCCAGTAGTATGGACAGGAGGGGAACCGGGGAGCTGTTTTTT.

The V gene is TRBV27, the J gene TRBJ2-6; 7 nucleotides align to TRBD2. Germline V gene sequence: CDR1 MNHEY, CDR2 SMNVEV (reference sequence). The CDR3 covers 16 residues. With V trimmed by 8 bases and J by 2 bases, 9 bases remained unmatched. This chain's CDR3 is CASGSSGRAGANVLTF. CDR3 in DNA: TGTGCCAGCGGATCCTCAGGGAGGGCTGGGGCCAACGTCCTGACTTTC.

The gene calls are TRBV19 and TRBJ2-2; the match to TRBD1 covers 8 bases. This CDR3 spans 14 amino acids. V shed 6 bases, J shed 7 bases, and the junction held 7 bases outside the gene matches. Germline CDR1 LNHDA, CDR2 SQIVND (reference sequence). Written as DNA, the CDR3 is TGTGCCAGTAGACAGGACAGGGTAAACGGGGAGCTGTTTTTT. It specifies CASRQDRVNGELFF.

V and J are TRBV21-1 and TRBJ2-5. TRBV21-1 is labeled a pseudogene. The CDR3 totals 10 residues. The CDR3 nucleotides are TGTGCCAGCAGGGATGGGACCCAGTACTTC. The encoded protein is CASRDGTQYF.

This chain connects TRBV6-5 to TRBJ1-2; D may be TRBD1 (6 bases). CDR1 is MNHEY, CDR2 SVGAGI, per germline. This CDR3 contains 15 residues. Trimming removed 2 bases from V and 7 bases from J, with 17 bases in between. CDR3 sequence: CASSYLVQGLSGYTF. For the CDR3, the DNA is TGTGCCAGCAGTTACCTGGTGCAGGGGTTAAGTGGCTACACCTTC.

In regard to this clone: The same CDR3 also results from other DNA sequences found in this sample. The chain links TRBV27 to TRBJ1-5; no clear D gene. The V gene's germline CDR1 is MNHEY and CDR2 SMNVEV (reference sequence). The CDR3 contains 14 residues. V was cut by 2 bases and J by 0 bases, with 5 bases left in between. For the CDR3, the DNA is TGTGCCAGCAGTTTAGGGTATAGCAATCAGCCCCAGCATTTT. Amino acid sequence: CASSLGYSNQPQHF.

The rearrangement uses TRBV28 and TRBJ1-1; D call uncertain. Germline V gives CDR1 MDHEN, CDR2 SYDVKM. The CDR3 runs to 11 residues. Trimming took off 10 bases at V and 5 bases at J, with 11 bases between the two ends. DNA of the CDR3: TGTGCCACCCGAAGACGGACTGAAGCTTTCTTT. Translating it yields CATRRRTEAFF.

The genes are TRBV6-1 and TRBJ2-5; D uncertain. The V gene lost 2 bases and the J gene lost 2 bases, with 9 bases spanning the gap. The germline CDR1 and CDR2 sequences are MNHNS and SASEGT. This CDR3 is built from 14 residues. CDR3 in amino acids: CASSEWGTQETQYF. DNA of the CDR3: TGTGCCAGCAGTGAATGGGGTACGCAAGAGACCCAGTACTTC.

This chain joins TRBV10-3 and TRBJ2-7, with D unresolved. Between the trimmed V and J ends, which lost 3 bases and 6 bases, there was a span of 6 bases. The CDR3 consists of 11 residues. From germline, CDR1 is ENHRY and CDR2 SYGVKD. The CDR3 DNA reads TGTGCCATCAGTGACCCCATCGAGCAGTACTTC. As protein: CAISDPIEQYF.

The chain recombines TRBV5-4 with TRBJ1-2; 12 nucleotides align to TRBD1. Germline trimming cut 9 bases from V and 4 bases from J; bases unmatched to any gene: 7. Germline V gene sequence: CDR1 SGHNT, CDR2 YYREEE (reference sequence). This CDR3 comprises 14 residues. CDR3 nucleotides: TGTGCCACCGGGACAGGGGGCATAGGCTATGGCTACACCTTC. Its protein product is CATGTGGIGYGYTF.